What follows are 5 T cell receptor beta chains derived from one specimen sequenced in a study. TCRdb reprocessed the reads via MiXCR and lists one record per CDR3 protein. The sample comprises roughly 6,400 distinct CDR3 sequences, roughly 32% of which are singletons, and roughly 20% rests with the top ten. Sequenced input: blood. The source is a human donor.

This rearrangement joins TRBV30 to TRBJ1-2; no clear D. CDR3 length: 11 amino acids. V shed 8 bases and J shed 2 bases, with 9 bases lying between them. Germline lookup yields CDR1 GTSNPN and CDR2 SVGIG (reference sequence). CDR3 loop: CAMEGNYGYTF. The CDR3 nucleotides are TGTGCCATGGAGGGAAACTATGGCTACACCTTC.

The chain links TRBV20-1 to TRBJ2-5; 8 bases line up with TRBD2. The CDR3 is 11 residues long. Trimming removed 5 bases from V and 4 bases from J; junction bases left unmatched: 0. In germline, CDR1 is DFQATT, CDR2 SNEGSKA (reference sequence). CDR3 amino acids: CSALAGETQYF. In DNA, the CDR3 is TGCAGTGCTCTAGCGGGAGAGACCCAGTACTTC.

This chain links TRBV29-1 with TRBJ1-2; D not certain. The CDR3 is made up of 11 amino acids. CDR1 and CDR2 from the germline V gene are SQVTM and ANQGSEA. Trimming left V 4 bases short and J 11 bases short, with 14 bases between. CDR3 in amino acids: CSVVLLAGYTF. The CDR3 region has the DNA TGCAGCGTTGTATTACTAGCGGGATACACCTTC.

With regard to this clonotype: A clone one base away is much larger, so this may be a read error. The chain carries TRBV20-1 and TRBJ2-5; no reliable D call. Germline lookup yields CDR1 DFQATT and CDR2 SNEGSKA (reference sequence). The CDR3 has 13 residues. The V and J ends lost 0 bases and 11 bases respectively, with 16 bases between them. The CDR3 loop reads CSARDTASEEQYF. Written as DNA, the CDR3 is TGCAGTGCTAGAGATACGGCTTCTGAAGAGCAGTACTTC.

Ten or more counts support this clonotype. CDR3 residues: CASSHPGQGAPDYGYTF. CDR3 in DNA: TGTGCCAGCAGCCATCCCGGACAGGGGGCGCCGGACTATGGCTACACCTTC. This chain uses TRBV4-2 with TRBJ1-2; 11 bases map to TRBD1. The CDR3 totals 17 residues. V lost 3 bases to trimming and J lost 3 bases; unmatched junction nucleotides: 9. The germline CDR1 and CDR2 sequences are LGHNA and YNFKEQ.